This is a list of T cell receptor beta chains from one sample in a study of T-cell reconstitution after alpha-beta-depleted transplantation in children. MiXCR was run by TCRdb on the PCR reads, yielding one entry per CDR3 protein. The sample contains some 500,000 distinct CDR3 sequences, approximately 20% of which appear only once. The source was PBMCs from the stem cell graft donor, collected from the stem cell graft. The receptors come from a human donor who donated a stem cell graft to a child with acute lymphoblastic leukemia. Both conserved end residues are part of each CDR3. Fields, in order: clone size, D gene, V gene, J gene, CDR3 DNA, CDR3 protein. A D gene is named only where the DNA matches it firmly. Not all rows give a size; the values are once, few, many and, for expanded clones, a class.

size: .; D: TRBD1; V: TRBV3-1; J: TRBJ2-1; DNA: TGTGCCAGCAGCCGACAGGGGCCGCGCAACAATGAGCAGTTCTTC; CDR3: CASSRQGPRNNEQFF
size: many; D: .; V: TRBV20-1; J: TRBJ1-5; DNA: TGCAGTGCTTCCCGGACGGACCTCGAGCCCCAGCATTTT; CDR3: CSASRTDLEPQHF
size: .; D: .; V: TRBV21-1; J: TRBJ1-1; DNA: TGTGCCAGCAGGCGGACTGAAGCTTTCTTT; CDR3: CASRRTEAFF
size: .; D: .; V: TRBV18; J: TRBJ1-1; DNA: TGTGCCAGCTCGGGGGATCTCGGGAGGAAGTCAGCTTTCTTT; CDR3: CASSGDLGRKSAFF
size: .; D: TRBD1; V: TRBV5-1; J: TRBJ2-2; DNA: TGCGCCAGCAGCTTGGGACAGGGTAACGCCGGGGAGCTGTTTTTT; CDR3: CASSLGQGNAGELFF
size: few; D: TRBD1; V: TRBV7-9; J: TRBJ2-7; DNA: TGTGCCAGCAGCTTAGCAGGGGGCCTTAAATTCGCCTACGAGCAGTACTTC; CDR3: CASSLAGGLKFAYEQYF
size: few; D: .; V: TRBV5-1; J: TRBJ1-1; DNA: TGCGCCAGCAGCTCCACAGCTACCTTGAACACTGAAGCTTTCTTT; CDR3: CASSSTATLNTEAFF
size: .; D: .; V: TRBV29-1; J: TRBJ2-5; DNA: TGCAGCGTTGACAGTCAAGAGACCCAGTACTTC; CDR3: CSVDSQETQYF
size: .; D: TRBD1; V: TRBV5-1; J: TRBJ2-7; DNA: TGCGCCAGCAGCCAATGGTCAGGGGGCTCCTACGAGCAGTACTTC; CDR3: CASSQWSGGSYEQYF
size: .; D: .; V: TRBV27; J: TRBJ2-7; DNA: TGTGCCAGCAGTTCAGGAGCGCAGCACTACGAGCAGTACTTC; CDR3: CASSSGAQHYEQYF
size: .; D: .; V: TRBV7-9; J: TRBJ2-7; DNA: TGTGCCAGCAGCCGGCGGGACAGCTCCTACGAGCAGTACTTC; CDR3: CASSRRDSSYEQYF
size: few; D: TRBD2; V: TRBV19; J: TRBJ2-2; DNA: TGTGCCAGTAGGGAAGCGGGAGGATCGAACACCGGGGAGCTGTTTTTT; CDR3: CASREAGGSNTGELFF
size: many; D: .; V: TRBV6-5; J: TRBJ2-3; DNA: TGTGCCAGCAGTTACAGCGGAGAGGGGGCAGATACGCAGTATTTT; CDR3: CASSYSGEGADTQYF
size: .; D: .; V: TRBV12-3/TRBV12-4; J: TRBJ2-7; DNA: TGTGCCAGCAGTGACCCTATCCCCGGGACCCCTCCCTACGAGCAGTACTTC; CDR3: CASSDPIPGTPPYEQYF